This TCR beta chain was recovered during a study of blood T cell repertoires in COVID-19. Study as a whole: Researchers got acute and convalescent COVID-19 samples from the United States, Italy and Spain. In each case, the material was cDNA or gDNA derived from T cells, B-cell-depleted T cells, or PBMCs.

Original processing notes: Estimation of nucleated cell counts relied on the amplification of reference gene primers. Clones were sequenced by immunoSEQ multiplex PCR, and TCRdb holds only the in-frame ones, with some missing. For V, J and clone size, that table is used; D and trimming come from the DNA. The top ten hold 9% to 10% of the sample, which has 150,000 to 200,000 clones, 88% seen once. Cohort placement rested on clinical history that participants reported themselves. Sequencing input: PBMCs or T cells enriched from blood (not recorded which). The sequence came from a young woman who had recovered from COVID-19.

This chain's CDR3 is CASSETEGAGELFF. The CDR3 bases are TGTGCCAGCAGTGAAACGGAAGGGGCCGGGGAGCTGTTTTTT. This chain connects TRBV6-4 to TRBJ2-2, with D tentatively TRBD1 (5 bases). This CDR3 spans 14 amino acids. Trimming took off 3 bases at V and 6 bases at J, with 11 bases between the two ends. CDR1 is MRHNA, CDR2 SNTAGT, per germline.